This TCR beta chain was documented in a study of CD4 and CD8 cells across lung adenocarcinoma regions. TCRdb independently ran MiXCR on the PCR reads; one entry per CDR3 protein. The sample lists 9,000 to 10,000 distinct CDR3 sequences, 51% occurring once. CDR3 length: 14 amino acids. Germline V CDR1 and CDR2: MNHEY, SMNVEV (reference sequence). Trimming took 3 bases from V and 13 from J, leaving 21 bases between them. The patients had localized lung adenocarcinoma, a non-small cell subtype. Sequenced sample: CD4+ T cells from the margin of a lung tumor. The chain joins TRBV27 to TRBJ2-5; D possibly matches TRBD1 or TRBD2 (5 bases each). This receptor was obtained from a male donor with lung adenocarcinoma. The CD4 and CD8 labels of this study may be unreliable. CDR3 DNA: TGTGCCAGCAGTTTGACTACTGGGGCCAACGAGCTGTACTTC. Protein product: CASSLTTGANELYF.